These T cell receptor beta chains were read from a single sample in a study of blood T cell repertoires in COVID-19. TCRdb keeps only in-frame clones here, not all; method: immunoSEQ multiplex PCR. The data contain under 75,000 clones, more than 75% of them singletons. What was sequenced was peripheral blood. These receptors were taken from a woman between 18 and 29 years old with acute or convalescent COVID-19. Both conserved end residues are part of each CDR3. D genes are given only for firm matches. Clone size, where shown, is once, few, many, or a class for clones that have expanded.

CDR3: CASSQVQGLAGDNEQFF
DNA: TGCGCCAGCAGCCAGGTCCAGGGACTAGCGGGGGACAATGAGCAGTTCTTC
J: TRBJ2-1
V: TRBV4-1
length: 17
D: TRBD2
size: -

CDR3: CASSFSRNYGYTF
DNA: TGTGCCAGCAGTTTCAGCAGGAACTATGGCTACACCTTC
J: TRBJ1-2
V: TRBV6-2/TRBV6-3
length: 13
D: -
size: -

CDR3: CSVEVGGSGSYEQYF
DNA: TGCAGCGTTGAAGTCGGCGGTTCGGGCTCCTACGAGCAGTACTTC
J: TRBJ2-7
V: TRBV29-1
length: 15
D: -
size: -

CDR3: CASSPGDNNEKLFF
DNA: TGTGCCAGCTCACCAGGAGATAATAATGAAAAACTGTTTTTT
J: TRBJ1-4
V: TRBV18
length: 14
D: -
size: -

CDR3: CASRPAGGTDTQYF
DNA: TGTGCCAGCCGCCCGGCGGGGGGTACAGATACGCAGTATTTT
J: TRBJ2-3
V: TRBV2
length: 14
D: TRBD2
size: -

CDR3: CASSISGSGGSSYNEQFF
DNA: TGTGCCAGTAGTATAAGCGGGAGCGGTGGGAGCTCCTACAATGAGCAGTTCTTC
J: TRBJ2-1
V: TRBV19
length: 18
D: TRBD2
size: -

CDR3: CASSLALAGGPHEQYF
DNA: TGCGCCAGCAGCTTGGCACTAGCGGGAGGGCCTCACGAGCAGTACTTC
J: TRBJ2-7
V: TRBV5-1
length: 16
D: TRBD2
size: -

CDR3: CASSTISGRVMYNEQFF
DNA: TGTGCCAGCAGTACCATTAGCGGGAGGGTAATGTACAATGAGCAGTTCTTC
J: TRBJ2-1
V: TRBV27
length: 17
D: TRBD2
size: -

CDR3: CASSFGPDTQYF
DNA: TGTGCCAGCAGCTTTGGCCCAGATACGCAGTATTTT
J: TRBJ2-3
V: TRBV7-9
length: 12
D: -
size: once

CDR3: CASSLGGSQATQYF
DNA: TGTGCCAGCAGCTTAGGAGGGAGTCAGGCTACGCAGTATTTT
J: TRBJ2-3
V: TRBV11-3
length: 14
D: -
size: -

CDR3: CASSKDDGTGYNGYTF
DNA: TGTGCCAGCAGCAAAGATGACGGGACAGGGTACAATGGCTACACCTTC
J: TRBJ1-2
V: TRBV21-1
length: 16
D: -
size: -

CDR3: CASSFGGEGVLAEAFF
DNA: TGTGCCAGCAGTTTCGGTGGTGAGGGTGTCTTAGCTGAAGCTTTCTTT
J: TRBJ1-1
V: TRBV28
length: 16
D: -
size: few

CDR3: CASSAAGTGEDEQYF
DNA: TGTGCCAGCAGCGCTGCCGGGACAGGGGAAGACGAGCAGTACTTC
J: TRBJ2-7
V: TRBV6-5
length: 15
D: TRBD1
size: -

CDR3: CASRYGMEAFF
DNA: TGCGCCAGCAGATACGGGATGGAGGCTTTCTTT
J: TRBJ1-1
V: TRBV5-1
length: 11
D: -
size: -

CDR3: CAWSRPRQGREQYF
DNA: TGTGCCTGGTCCCGCCCGCGGCAGGGGCGCGAGCAGTACTTC
J: TRBJ2-7
V: TRBV30
length: 14
D: -
size: -

CDR3: CSSERGGETQYF
DNA: TGCAGCTCTGAGCGGGGCGGAGAGACCCAGTACTTC
J: TRBJ2-5
V: TRBV29-1
length: 12
D: TRBD2
size: -

CDR3: CASSFFFEGNTEAFF
DNA: TGTGCCAGCAGTTTTTTCTTCGAGGGGAACACTGAAGCTTTCTTT
J: TRBJ1-1
V: TRBV28
length: 15
D: -
size: -

CDR3: CASSLGAGAEYEQYF
DNA: TGCGCCAGCAGCTTGGGGGCAGGGGCTGAGTACGAGCAGTACTTC
J: TRBJ2-7
V: TRBV5-1
length: 15
D: -
size: -

CDR3: CASSLGLAGGPSTGELFF
DNA: TGTGCCAGCAGCCTGGGACTAGCGGGAGGGCCGAGCACCGGGGAGCTGTTTTTT
J: TRBJ2-2
V: TRBV3-1/TRBV3-2
length: 18
D: TRBD2
size: -

CDR3: CASSPKTGVEAFF
DNA: TGTGCCAGCAGTCCTAAAACAGGGGTTGAAGCTTTCTTT
J: TRBJ1-1
V: TRBV12-3/TRBV12-4
length: 13
D: TRBD1
size: -

CDR3: CASRWAGANVLTF
DNA: TGTGCCAGCCGTTGGGCAGGGGCCAACGTCCTGACTTTC
J: TRBJ2-6
V: TRBV6-5
length: 13
D: -
size: -

CDR3: CASSTDREEAFF
DNA: TGCGCCAGCAGCACGGACAGGGAAGAAGCTTTCTTT
J: TRBJ1-1
V: TRBV5-1
length: 12
D: TRBD1
size: once

CDR3: CASSLLPSGGQETQYF
DNA: TGCGCCAGCAGCTTGCTCCCTAGCGGGGGCCAAGAGACCCAGTACTTC
J: TRBJ2-5
V: TRBV5-1
length: 16
D: TRBD2
size: once

CDR3: CAISPGWREKLFF
DNA: TGTGCCATCAGCCCAGGGTGGCGCGAAAAACTGTTTTTT
J: TRBJ1-4
V: TRBV10-3
length: 13
D: -
size: -

CDR3: CASSPAGGSKNIQYF
DNA: TGTGCCAGCTCACCAGCGGGGGGGTCCAAAAACATTCAGTACTTC
J: TRBJ2-4
V: TRBV18
length: 15
D: TRBD2
size: -

CDR3: CASSKSRMEGRDYPENYGYTF
DNA: TGTGCCAGCAGCAAATCTCGGATGGAAGGACGAGACTACCCCGAAAACTATGGCTACACCTTC
J: TRBJ1-2
V: TRBV21-1
length: 21
D: -
size: few

CDR3: CASSEFTTGAGNTIYF
DNA: TGTGCCAGCAGTGAATTCACTACAGGGGCGGGAAACACCATATATTTT
J: TRBJ1-3
V: TRBV2
length: 16
D: TRBD1
size: -

CDR3: CASSSLDSGGYNEQFF
DNA: TGTGCCAGCAGTTCTCTGGACAGCGGGGGTTACAATGAGCAGTTCTTC
J: TRBJ2-1
V: TRBV27
length: 16
D: TRBD2
size: few

CDR3: CASSERDRGWGTDTQYF
DNA: TGTGCCAGCAGTGAGCGGGACAGGGGTTGGGGCACAGATACGCAGTATTTT
J: TRBJ2-3
V: TRBV2
length: 17
D: TRBD1
size: -

CDR3: CASSAGYSVPSTYEQYF
DNA: TGTGCCAGCAGCGCAGGCTACTCGGTCCCGTCAACCTACGAGCAGTACTTC
J: TRBJ2-7
V: TRBV7-2
length: 17
D: -
size: -

CDR3: CATSGVRGFQPQHF
DNA: TGTGCCACCAGCGGTGTCCGGGGGTTTCAGCCCCAGCATTTT
J: TRBJ1-5
V: TRBV15
length: 14
D: -
size: -

CDR3: CSVAGFTEAFF
DNA: TGCAGCGTCGCAGGGTTCACTGAAGCTTTCTTT
J: TRBJ1-1
V: TRBV29-1
length: 11
D: -
size: -

CDR3: CASSLGTGGLFVRAFF
DNA: TGTGCCAGCAGTTTAGGGACAGGGGGCTTGTTCGTGAGAGCTTTCTTT
J: TRBJ1-1
V: TRBV28
length: 16
D: TRBD1
size: -

CDR3: CASKRTGTGGREQYF
DNA: TGTGCCAGCAAAAGAACCGGGACAGGAGGGAGAGAGCAGTACTTC
J: TRBJ2-7
V: TRBV27
length: 15
D: TRBD1
size: -

CDR3: CASSEAGGPYNEQFF
DNA: TGCGCCAGCAGCGAAGCGGGAGGGCCCTACAATGAGCAGTTCTTC
J: TRBJ2-1
V: TRBV5-1
length: 15
D: TRBD2
size: -

CDR3: CASSIVRSLNQPQHF
DNA: TGTGCCAGTAGTATAGTTCGGTCGTTGAATCAGCCCCAGCATTTT
J: TRBJ1-5
V: TRBV19
length: 15
D: -
size: -